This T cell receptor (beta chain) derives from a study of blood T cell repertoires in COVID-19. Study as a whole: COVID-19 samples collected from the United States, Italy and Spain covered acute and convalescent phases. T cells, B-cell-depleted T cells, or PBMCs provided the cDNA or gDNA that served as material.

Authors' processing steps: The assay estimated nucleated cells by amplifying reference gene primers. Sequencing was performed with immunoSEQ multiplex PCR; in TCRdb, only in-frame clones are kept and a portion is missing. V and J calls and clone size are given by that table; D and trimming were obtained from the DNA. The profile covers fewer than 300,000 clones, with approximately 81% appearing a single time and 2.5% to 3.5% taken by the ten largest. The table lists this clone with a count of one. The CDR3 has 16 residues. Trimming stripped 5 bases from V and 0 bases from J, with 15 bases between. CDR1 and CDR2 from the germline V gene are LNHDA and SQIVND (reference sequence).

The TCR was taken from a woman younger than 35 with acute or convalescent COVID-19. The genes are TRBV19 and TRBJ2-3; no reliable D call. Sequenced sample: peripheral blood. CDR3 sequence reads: CASSPRRKTSTDTQYF. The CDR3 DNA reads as TGTGCCAGTAGTCCCCGACGGAAGACTAGCACAGATACGCAGTATTTT.